The present T cell receptor beta chain was sequenced within a study of siplizumab effects on memory and regulatory T cells. Concerning this clone itself: Its specificity is unknown.

Approximately 100,000 TCR templates underwent assay in each sample. Profiled with immunoSEQ multiplex PCR; TCRdb holds only in-frame clones, not every one. Of roughly 80,000 clones in the sample, roughly 90% are singletons; the top ten hold around 1.6%. The CDR3 spans 15 residues. Germline loops: CDR1 KGHSH, CDR2 LQKENI. V lost 4 bases and J lost 2, with 12 bases in between. General study points: Proliferating siplizumab-culture Treg suppressive function went unconfirmed.

Sequenced input: Tregs sorted from blood. V gene TRBV18 combines with J gene TRBJ1-3; tentatively, D is TRBD1 (6 bases). This TCR was sampled from a human donor in good health. The CDR3 loop reads CASSLTGLPGNTIYF. The CDR3 region has the DNA TGTGCCAGCTCACTCACAGGGCTCCCTGGAAACACCATATATTTT.